A selection of T cell receptor beta chains follows, all from one sample in a study of cytomegalovirus exposure and HLA in healthy donors. Profiling relied on immunoSEQ multiplex PCR, and the TCRdb table lists in-frame clones only, not all of them. The data hold approximately 300,000 clones, with just under 85% observed a single time. Sequences were obtained from PBMCs. Every receptor here comes from a middle-aged woman in good health and CMV-seropositive. Each CDR3 is given with its conserved first and last residue. D genes are given only for firm matches. Expanded clones get a size class; other rows say once, few or many, or leave the size out.

D gene	V gene	clone size	J gene	CDR3 DNA	CDR3 protein
NA	TRBV11-3	NA	TRBJ1-6	TGTGCCAGCAGCTTAGATCCGGGGATGGGATCACCCCTCCACTTT	CASSLDPGMGSPLHF
NA	TRBV28	NA	TRBJ1-5	TGTGCCAGCAGGCCGATGCGGGGGGAGGGTCAGCCCCAGCATTTT	CASRPMRGEGQPQHF
TRBD1	TRBV27	NA	TRBJ1-5	TGTGCCACTGGGACAGGGGGTCAGCCCCAGCATTTT	CATGTGGQPQHF
TRBD2	TRBV7-8	NA	TRBJ2-1	TGTGCCAGCAGCTTAGCTAGCGGGAGGGTAAGGTTCTTC	CASSLASGRVRFF
NA	TRBV7-2	NA	TRBJ2-7	TGTGCCAGCAGCCCATGGACAGCCTACGAGCAGTACTTC	CASSPWTAYEQYF
NA	TRBV28	NA	TRBJ2-7	TGTGCCAGCAGGGCCTCCTACGAGCAGTACTTC	CASRASYEQYF
TRBD2	TRBV19	NA	TRBJ2-5	TGTGTCAGTAGTATCCGCGGGAGTCCCGGGGAGACCCAGTACTTC	CVSSIRGSPGETQYF
TRBD1	TRBV5-1	NA	TRBJ2-7	TGCGCCAGTGTCCTTGACAGGGGTCCCTACGAGCAGTACTTC	CASVLDRGPYEQYF
TRBD2	TRBV30	NA	TRBJ2-3	TGTGCCTGGAGCTATCAGCGGGAGTTTTTGGATACGCAGTATTTT	CAWSYQREFLDTQYF
TRBD1	TRBV6-6	few	TRBJ1-1	TGTGCCAGCAGTTACTCGCCGGACAGGGGTGAGACTGAAGCTTTCTTT	CASSYSPDRGETEAFF
NA	TRBV7-9	NA	TRBJ2-7	TGTGCCAGCAGCACAGGAGGAGGGGCTTACGAGCAGTACTTC	CASSTGGGAYEQYF
NA	TRBV6-1	NA	TRBJ1-5	TGTGCCAGCAGGCCACAGGGTTACAATCAGCCCCAGCATTTT	CASRPQGYNQPQHF
TRBD1	TRBV7-3	NA	TRBJ2-2	TGTGCCAGCAGCTTAACGGGACAGGAGGTCACCGGGGAGCTGTTTTTT	CASSLTGQEVTGELFF
NA	TRBV11-3	NA	TRBJ1-1	TGTGCCAGCAGCTTGGGAGGGAACACTGAAGCTTTCTTT	CASSLGGNTEAFF
TRBD2	TRBV13	NA	TRBJ2-3	TGTGCCAGCAGCCCAGAGGGCGGGAGGGCCCGGACAGATACGCAGTATTTT	CASSPEGGRARTDTQYF
TRBD1	TRBV28	NA	TRBJ2-7	TGTGCCAGCAGTTTATTTCAGGGGGAAACCTACGAGCAGTACTTC	CASSLFQGETYEQYF
NA	TRBV28	NA	TRBJ1-3	TGTGCCAGCAGTACTTCTGGAAACACCATATATTTT	CASSTSGNTIYF
NA	TRBV7-9	NA	TRBJ1-1	TGTGCCAGCAGCTTACTTCCAGAGAACACTGAAGCTTTCTTT	CASSLLPENTEAFF
NA	TRBV7-8	NA	TRBJ2-5	TGTGCCAGCAGCCTCCGTCCCTACAGCCAAGAGACCCAGTACTTC	CASSLRPYSQETQYF
NA	TRBV6-5	NA	TRBJ2-5	TGTGCCAGCAGTTATGTTGGGACAAGCGGGACCCAGTACTTC	CASSYVGTSGTQYF
TRBD1	TRBV27	NA	TRBJ1-1	TGTGCCAGCAGTTTGTCAGGGGGCGGCACTGAAGCTTTCTTT	CASSLSGGGTEAFF
NA	TRBV7-6	NA	TRBJ2-1	TGTGCCAGCAGCTTAGATGAGTCCTACAATGAGCAGTTCTTC	CASSLDESYNEQFF
TRBD2	TRBV7-2	NA	TRBJ2-5	TGTGCCAGCAGCCAAGGACTAGCGGGAGTAGAGACCCAGTACTTC	CASSQGLAGVETQYF
TRBD1	TRBV6-5	NA	TRBJ1-5	TGTGCCAGCAGTTACTGGACAGGGTCCAATCAGCCCCAGCATTTT	CASSYWTGSNQPQHF
NA	TRBV25-1	NA	TRBJ2-1	TGTGCCAGCAGTGACGTGGGAGGCCGGGGTGAGCAGTTCTTC	CASSDVGGRGEQFF
NA	TRBV2	NA	TRBJ2-7	TGTGCCAGCAGTGAACCCGGGACATATACCTACGAGCAGTACTTC	CASSEPGTYTYEQYF
NA	TRBV27	NA	TRBJ1-2	TGTGCCAGCAGTTTCGGACAGAACTATGGCTACACCTTC	CASSFGQNYGYTF
NA	TRBV7-6	NA	TRBJ2-3	TGTGCCAGCAGCTCCGCGACAGAGAGCACAGATACGCAGTATTTT	CASSSATESTDTQYF
TRBD1	TRBV28	once	TRBJ1-4	TGTGCCAGCAGTCCCCCAGGGGGTGGTGAAAAACTGTTTTTT	CASSPPGGGEKLFF
NA	TRBV19	NA	TRBJ1-5	TGTGCCAGTAGTATGGTTTTCGGGCAGCCCCAGCATTTT	CASSMVFGQPQHF
TRBD1	TRBV11-3	NA	TRBJ2-1	TGTGCCAGCAGCTCGGACAGGGTTGCCTACAATGAGCAGTTCTTC	CASSSDRVAYNEQFF
NA	TRBV6-6	few	TRBJ2-1	TGTGCCAGCAGTCGGGACTCGGACGGTGAGCAGTTCTTC	CASSRDSDGEQFF
NA	TRBV25-1	once	TRBJ2-3	TGTGCCAGCAGTGGCGTGGGGAGTACAGATACGCAGTATTTT	CASSGVGSTDTQYF
TRBD2	TRBV7-8	NA	TRBJ2-3	TGTGCCAGCAGGACGAGACTAGCGGGAGTTAGCACAGATACGCAGTATTTT	CASRTRLAGVSTDTQYF
TRBD2	TRBV28	few	TRBJ2-1	TGTGCCAGCAGTTCATTAGCGGGAGCCTACAATGAGCAGTTCTTC	CASSSLAGAYNEQFF
NA	TRBV11-2	NA	TRBJ2-1	TGTGCCAGCAGCCTTAGCGGTGGGAATGAGCAGTTCTTC	CASSLSGGNEQFF
NA	TRBV5-1	NA	TRBJ1-1	TGCGCCAGCAGCTTGGAGGCAGGTCGCACCGTGACTTTCTTT	CASSLEAGRTVTFF
TRBD1	TRBV7-6	NA	TRBJ2-7	TGTGCCAGCAGCGAACAGGGGCCGACCTACGAGCAGTACTTC	CASSEQGPTYEQYF
NA	TRBV6-6	NA	TRBJ2-3	TGTGCCAGCAGTTACAACGAGGACACAACGCAGTATTTT	CASSYNEDTTQYF
NA	TRBV11-1	NA	TRBJ2-5	TGTGCCAGCTCCGCCGGGGGTCTGCGGGAGACCCAGTACTTC	CASSAGGLRETQYF
NA	TRBV27	NA	TRBJ1-6	TGTGCCAGCAGTTTAACAGGGAGCTCCTATAATTCACCCCTCCACTTT	CASSLTGSSYNSPLHF
NA	TRBV4-3	NA	TRBJ2-7	TGCGCCAGCAGCCAAGCGGCGGTTGGGTCTTACGAGCAGTACTTC	CASSQAAVGSYEQYF
NA	TRBV28	NA	TRBJ1-5	TGTGCCAGCAGTTGGGGGGGATCCGTGGAACCCCAGCATTTT	CASSWGGSVEPQHF
TRBD1	TRBV4-1	NA	TRBJ1-5	TGCGCCAGCAGCCAAGGTCAGGGGGCCTTAGGCAATCAGCCCCAGCATTTT	CASSQGQGALGNQPQHF
TRBD2	TRBV6-1	once	TRBJ2-2	TGTGCCAGCCGACTAGCGGGGTCCACCGGGGAGCTGTTTTTT	CASRLAGSTGELFF
NA	TRBV5-1	NA	TRBJ2-3	TGCGCCAGCAGCCTGGGCGGGAACACAGATACGCAGTATTTT	CASSLGGNTDTQYF
NA	TRBV2	NA	TRBJ1-4	TGTGCCAGCAACAGGGAGTCCGGCGGAAAACTGTTTTTT	CASNRESGGKLFF
NA	TRBV7-8	NA	TRBJ2-3	TGTGCCAGCAGCTCGACTAGACGGAGCACAGATACGCAGTATTTT	CASSSTRRSTDTQYF
NA	TRBV1	NA	TRBJ2-1	TGCACCAGCAGCCAGGGGGGTCGGGGGAACAGTGAGCAGTTCTTC	CTSSQGGRGNSEQFF
TRBD2	TRBV27	NA	TRBJ2-5	TGTGCCACCTCGGTGGGAGGGATCCAAGAGACCCAGTACTTC	CATSVGGIQETQYF
NA	TRBV11-2	NA	TRBJ2-3	TGTGCCAGCAGCAGTCTGGGGGGTACTGTAAGCACAGATACGCAGTATTTT	CASSSLGGTVSTDTQYF
TRBD2	TRBV5-4	NA	TRBJ2-1	TGTGCCAGCAGCTCAGGACTAGTCCCCCATGAGCAGTTCTTC	CASSSGLVPHEQFF
NA	TRBV28	NA	TRBJ2-2	TGTGCCAGCAGTTTTTGGAGTCCCACCGGGGAGCTGTTTTTT	CASSFWSPTGELFF